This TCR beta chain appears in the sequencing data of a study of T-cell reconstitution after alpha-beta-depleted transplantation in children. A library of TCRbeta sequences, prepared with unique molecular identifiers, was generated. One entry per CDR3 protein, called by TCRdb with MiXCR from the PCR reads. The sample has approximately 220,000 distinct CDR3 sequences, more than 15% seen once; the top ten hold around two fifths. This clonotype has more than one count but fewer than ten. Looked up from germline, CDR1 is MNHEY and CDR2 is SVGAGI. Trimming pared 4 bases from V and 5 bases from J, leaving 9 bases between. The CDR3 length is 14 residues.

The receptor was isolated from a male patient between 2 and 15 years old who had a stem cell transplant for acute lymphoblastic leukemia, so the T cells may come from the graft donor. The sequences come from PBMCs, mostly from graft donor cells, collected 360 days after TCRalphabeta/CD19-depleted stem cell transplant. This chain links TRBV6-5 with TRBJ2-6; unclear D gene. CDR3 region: CASSSLRRANVLTF. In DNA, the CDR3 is TGTGCCAGCAGTTCCCTTAGAAGGGCCAACGTCCTGACTTTC.